The 21 T cell receptor beta chains listed next were all sequenced from one sample in a study of cytomegalovirus exposure and HLA in healthy donors. The primer mix had 60 Vbeta and 13 Jbeta primers. The method was immunoSEQ multiplex PCR; TCRdb's version includes in-frame clones alone and lacks a portion of them. This sample has 100,000 to 150,000 clones, with around 73% found just once. Sequencing input: PBMCs. These receptors originate from a human donor in good health.

Regarding this clone: The same CDR3 also results from other DNA sequences found in this sample. The chain is built from TRBV9 and TRBJ2-3; 9 nucleotides align to TRBD2. The CDR3 covers 16 residues. Germline V gene data show CDR1 as SGDLS and CDR2 as YYNGEE. J lost 1 base, V lost 0 bases, and 3 bases had no gene match. CDR3 loop: CASSVATSGRTDTQYF. The CDR3, as DNA: TGTGCCAGCAGCGTAGCGACTAGCGGACGCACAGATACGCAGTATTTT.

V gene TRBV7-2 combines with J gene TRBJ2-3; 13 nucleotides align to TRBD2. This CDR3 contains 16 residues. V lost 4 bases and J lost 12; bases outside the gene matches: 13. CDR1 is SGHTA, CDR2 FQGNSA, per germline. The CDR3: CASSSAQLAGGGTQYF. The CDR3 nucleotides are TGTGCCAGCAGCTCCGCCCAACTAGCGGGGGGGGGCACACAGTATTTT.

The genes are TRBV6-1 and TRBJ1-2; D is uncertain. The V end was cut by 7 bases, the J end by 0 bases, with 12 bases between. Germline CDR1 MNHNS, CDR2 SASEGT. The CDR3 extends over 14 amino acids. The CDR3 coding sequence is TGTGCCAGCACCGGAGGATACTCTAACTATGGCTACACCTTC. It codes for CASTGGYSNYGYTF.

The chain has TRBV5-1 and TRBJ2-5; D gene uncertain. The J call may be in error: the DNA end matches TRBJ2-7 better. Germline CDR1 is SGHRS and CDR2 is YFSETQ. The CDR3 sequence is 13 residues long. The CDR3 spells CASSLAGSYEQYF. The CDR3 nucleotides read TGCGCCAGCAGCTTGGCAGGCTCCTACGAGCAGTACTTC.

The chain links TRBV6-6 to TRBJ1-6, with 7 bases fitting TRBD1. The V gene's germline CDR1 is MNHNY and CDR2 SVGAGI (reference sequence). The V segment lost 6 bases and the J segment 2 bases; nucleotides outside the gene matches: 1. The CDR3 has 14 amino acids. The CDR3 loop is CASSDRAYNSPLHF. The CDR3 DNA is TGTGCCAGCAGCGACAGGGCCTATAATTCACCCCTCCACTTT.

Of note for this clone: The junction departs from germline at one end; a sequencing error may be responsible. This chain uses TRBV7-9 with TRBJ1-1; D remains unclear. The CDR3 covers 15 residues. Germline CDR1 and CDR2: SEHNR and FQNEAQ (reference sequence). The CDR3 is CSSSAGSARGTEAFF. The CDR3 coding sequence is TGTTCCAGCAGCGCCGGGTCGGCCCGAGGCACTGAAGCTTTCTTT. Complete variable domain (other parts from reference TRBV7-9 and TRBJ1-1): DTGVSQNPRHKITKRGQNVTFRCDPISEHNRLYWYRQTLGQGPEFLTYFQNEAQLEKSRLLSDRFSAERPKGSFSTLEIQRTEQGDSAMYLCSSSAGSARGTEAFFGQGTRLTVV.

The chain recombines TRBV7-2 with TRBJ2-1; 10 nucleotides line up with TRBD1. The CDR3 extends over 14 amino acids. CDR1 and CDR2 (germline): SGHTA, FQGNSA. V lost 6 bases to trimming and J lost 6 bases; unmatched junction nucleotides: 5. The CDR3 protein is CASRLTGGGNEQFF. CDR3 nucleotides: TGTGCCAGCAGGTTGACAGGGGGCGGCAATGAGCAGTTCTTC.

The chain joins TRBV28 to TRBJ1-2; D not certain. Trimming removed 3 bases from V and 5 bases from J, with 13 bases in between. The CDR3 runs 14 residues. CDR1 and CDR2 (germline): MDHEN, SYDVKM. The CDR3 sequence is CASSFLVQNYGYTF. The CDR3 bases are TGTGCCAGCAGTTTCCTCGTACAGAATTATGGCTACACCTTC.

This clone appeared a few times. The chain couples TRBV5-4 to TRBJ2-3; 11 bases match TRBD2. The trim removed 3 bases at V and 4 bases at J, leaving 10 bases unmatched. The germline V gene encodes CDR1 SGHNT and CDR2 YYREEE (reference sequence). This CDR3 is 17 amino acids long. CDR3 region: CASSSPLAGVGADTQYF. The CDR3 DNA is TGTGCCAGCAGCTCACCACTAGCGGGAGTGGGGGCAGATACGCAGTATTTT. Together with reference TRBV5-4 and TRBJ2-3, the CDR3 gives the full variable domain: ETGVTQSPTHLIKTRGQQVTLRCSSQSGHNTVSWYQQALGQGPQFIFQYYREEENGRGNFPPRFSGLQFPNYSSELNVNALELDDSALYLCASSSPLAGVGADTQYFGPGTRLTVL.

The chain carries TRBV7-2 and TRBJ1-4; the match to TRBD1 covers 9 bases. J lost 7 bases, V lost 2 bases, and 14 bases had no gene match. Germline loops: CDR1 SGHTA, CDR2 FQGNSA. This CDR3 contains 18 residues. CDR3: CASSLHGTGLGGIEKLFF. The CDR3 DNA reads TGTGCCAGCAGCTTACACGGGACAGGGTTAGGGGGTATTGAAAAACTGTTTTTT.

V gene TRBV6-5 combines with J gene TRBJ2-7, with TRBD2 matching over 8 bases. Germline V gives CDR1 MNHEY, CDR2 SVGAGI. Trimming removed 6 bases from V and 2 bases from J; junction bases left unmatched: 9. The CDR3 sequence is 15 residues long. CDR3 nucleotide sequence: TGTGCCAGCAGGAGGGCGCGGGGGGCAGCCTACGAGCAGTACTTC. Its translation is CASRRARGAAYEQYF.

This clone has a single count. The gene calls are TRBV28 and TRBJ1-2; TRBD1 might be the D (5 bases). The CDR3 totals 14 residues. Germline lookup yields CDR1 MDHEN and CDR2 SYDVKM. Trimming shortened V by 2 bases and J by 2 bases, and 9 bases separated the two germline ends. DNA of the CDR3: TGTGCCAGCAGTTTAAGCAGGGCAAACTATGGCTACACCTTC. Protein: CASSLSRANYGYTF.

This chain uses TRBV25-1 with TRBJ2-5; 11 bases are shared with TRBD2. The CDR3 contains 17 residues. The germline V gene has CDR1 MGHDK and CDR2 SYGVNS. Unmatched junction bases numbered 6, after V lost 1 base and J lost 2 bases. The CDR3 nucleotides are TGTGCCAGCAGTGAATTTTTGACTAGCGGGGTTCAAGAGACCCAGTACTTC. It codes for CASSEFLTSGVQETQYF. Using reference TRBV25-1 and TRBJ2-5 for the parts outside the CDR3, the full variable domain is EADIYQTPRYLVIGTGKKITLECSQTMGHDKMYWYQQDPGMELHLIHYSYGVNSTEKGDLSSESTVSRIRTEHFPLTLESARPSHTSQYLCASSEFLTSGVQETQYFGPGTRLLVL.

The chain employs TRBV30 and TRBJ1-1, with TRBD1 identical over 8 bases. In germline, CDR1 is GTSNPN, CDR2 SVGIG (reference sequence). V lost 1 base and J lost 6; bases outside the gene matches: 7. This CDR3 is built from 14 residues. CDR3 in DNA: TGTGCCTGGAGTGCCCCGACAGGGGTTTCTGAAGCTTTCTTT. It is translated as CAWSAPTGVSEAFF.

On this clone itself: An end of the junction differs from the germline gene, which may be a read error. The chain carries TRBV7-9 and TRBJ2-3, with TRBD1 identical over 12 bases. CDR3 length equals 16 residues. Germline V gene sequence: CDR1 SEHNR, CDR2 FQNEAQ (reference sequence). CDR3 DNA: TGTTCCAGCAGCTTTGGGGACAGGGGGCTTACAGATACGCAGTATTTT. Its translation: CSSSFGDRGLTDTQYF.

This chain links TRBV6-5 with TRBJ1-1, with D perhaps TRBD1 (6 bases). The V end lost 2 bases, the J end lost 1 base, and 8 bases lay between the germline ends. The CDR3 runs 14 residues. The V gene's germline CDR1 is MNHEY and CDR2 SVGAGI. This CDR3 is CASSYRGRNTEAFF. The CDR3 DNA reads as TGTGCCAGCAGTTACAGGGGGAGGAACACTGAAGCTTTCTTT.

This clone occurred once. This chain links TRBV4-3 with TRBJ2-6, with 12 bases fitting TRBD2. The ends lost 3 bases at V and 0 bases at J; junction bases unmatched: 6. Germline V gene lookup returns CDR1 LGHNA and CDR2 YSLEER. The CDR3 totals 19 residues. Written as DNA, the CDR3 is TGCGCCAGCAGCCAGTATCTAGCGGGAGGGGTCTCTGGGGCCAACGTCCTGACTTTC. It encodes CASSQYLAGGVSGANVLTF.

For this clone: The sample has other DNA sequences that encode this CDR3 too. The chain is built from TRBV30 and TRBJ1-5; 7 bases agree with TRBD1. The CDR3 is 14 residues long. Trimming removed 2 bases from V and 5 bases from J; junction bases left unmatched: 6. Germline CDR1 reads GTSNPN; CDR2 reads SVGIG (reference sequence). The CDR3 DNA is TGTGCCTGGAGTCAGCAGACAGGGTATCAGCCCCAGCATTTT. Translated: CAWSQQTGYQPQHF.

The chain recombines TRBV18 with TRBJ2-1; 10 nucleotides agree with TRBD1. Germline V gene data show CDR1 as KGHSH and CDR2 as LQKENI. This CDR3 has 17 amino acids. The J segment lost 4 bases and the V segment lost 0 bases, leaving 6 bases of the junction unmatched. For the CDR3, the DNA is TGTGCCAGCTCACCACCAACCGGGACAGGGGATTACAATGAGCAGTTCTTC. It is translated as CASSPPTGTGDYNEQFF.

This clone was detected only once. This chain joins TRBV11-3 and TRBJ2-7, with 9 bases fitting TRBD1. CDR3 length equals 14 residues. Germline values: CDR1 SGHNT, CDR2 YENEEA. The junction had 5 bases not matched to a gene; V was cut back by 5 bases and J by 3 bases. The CDR3 protein is CASSTGTGIYEQYF. DNA of the CDR3: TGTGCCAGCAGCACCGGGACAGGGATCTACGAGCAGTACTTC.

The CDR3 spells CASSVAGGLDLTQYF. CDR3 in DNA: TGTGCCAGCAGCGTAGCAGGGGGGCTAGATCTAACCCAGTACTTC. V gene TRBV9 combines with J gene TRBJ2-5, with a weak D call TRBD1 (7 bases). Germline V gene sequence: CDR1 SGDLS, CDR2 YYNGEE. Trimming left V 0 bases short and J 8 bases short, with 17 bases between. The CDR3 has 15 residues. Filled out from reference TRBV9 and TRBJ2-5, the complete variable domain reads DSGVTQTPKHLITATGQRVTLRCSPRSGDLSVYWYQQSLDQGLQFLIQYYNGEERAKGNILERFSAQQFPDLHSELNLSSLELGDSALYFCASSVAGGLDLTQYFGPGTRLLVL.